These 12 T cell receptor beta chains were all obtained from the same sample, sequenced in a study of T cells in Graves' hyperthyroidism and ophthalmopathy. Amplified TCR beta CDR3 regions came from RNA transcripts. The HTBI primer set drove a first-round RT-PCR of the TCR CDR3. Each CDR3 protein is one row after TCRdb ran MiXCR on the multiplex PCR reads. The sample contains hundreds of thousands of distinct CDR3 sequences, less than 45% of which appear only once. The sample comprised peripheral blood or thyroid tissue (not recorded which). These receptors all come from an adult man with Graves' disease, either hyperthyroidism or ophthalmopathy (not recorded which).

The sample holds one count of this clonotype. The genes are TRBV11-1 and TRBJ1-1, with a weak D call TRBD1 (5 bases). CDR3 length: 13 amino acids. Per germline, CDR1 SGHAT and CDR2 FQDESV (reference sequence). V was clipped by 6 bases and J by 3 bases, with 11 bases between them. CDR3 residues: CASSYGADTEAFF. CDR3 in DNA: TGTGCCAGCAGTTACGGGGCGGACACTGAAGCTTTCTTT. The full variable domain, rest sourced from reference TRBV11-1 and TRBJ1-1, is EAEVAQSPRYKITEKSQAVAFWCDPISGHATLYWYRQILGQGPELLVQFQDESVVDDSQLPKDRFSAERLKGVDSTLKIQPAELGDSAMYLCASSYGADTEAFFGQGTRLTVV.

This clonotype was observed a single time. The chain is built from TRBV15 and TRBJ1-2; TRBD1 agrees at 9 bases. Trimming cost V 1 base and J 3 bases; bases outside gene matches: 6. The CDR3 extends over 16 amino acids. Germline CDR1 LNHNV, CDR2 YYDKDF (reference sequence). CDR3 DNA sequence: TGTGCCACCAGCAGAGGTGCGGGACAGGGACACTATGGCTACACCTTC. This codes for CATSRGAGQGHYGYTF.

This clonotype was counted many times. The chain combines TRBV20-1 with TRBJ2-6; 9 bases line up with TRBD1. V lost 6 bases and J lost 2; bases outside the gene matches: 8. The CDR3 has 16 residues. Germline V gene sequence: CDR1 DFQATT, CDR2 SNEGSKA (reference sequence). This CDR3 is CSARDREGTGANVLTF. The CDR3 DNA reads TGCAGTGCGCGGGACAGGGAAGGTACTGGGGCCAACGTCCTGACTTTC.

This clonotype was picked up many times. V is TRBV29-1 and J is TRBJ2-5; D uncertain. V lost 6 bases and J lost 5, with 16 bases in between. The CDR3 loop spans 13 amino acids. Germline V gene sequence: CDR1 SQVTM, CDR2 ANQGSEA. CDR3 DNA: TGCAGCGTAGCCGAGGCCCTTGGGGAGACCCAGTACTTC. Residues: CSVAEALGETQYF.

The gene calls are TRBV28 and TRBJ1-5; 9 nucleotides agree with TRBD1. Germline lookup yields CDR1 MDHEN and CDR2 SYDVKM. This CDR3 is built from 17 residues. The V segment lost 2 bases and the J segment 1 base; nucleotides outside the gene matches: 6. The CDR3 sequence: CASSLRRTGASNQPQHF. The CDR3 coding sequence is TGTGCCAGCAGTTTACGCCGGACAGGGGCAAGCAATCAGCCCCAGCATTTT.

Many counts were recorded for this clonotype. The chain employs TRBV24-1 and TRBJ1-6; unclear D gene. V shed 4 bases and J shed 3 bases, with 6 bases lying between them. The CDR3 spans 14 residues. The germline gives CDR1 KGHDR, CDR2 SFDVKD. The CDR3 nucleotides are TGTGCCACCAGTGAGGGCCACTATAATTCACCCCTCCACTTT. Amino acids: CATSEGHYNSPLHF.

This clonotype has a handful of counts. The rearrangement uses TRBV11-2 and TRBJ2-3, with D perhaps TRBD2 (5 bases). Germline V lookup: CDR1 SGHAT, CDR2 FQNNGV. This CDR3 contains 14 residues. V was cut by 2 bases and J by 6 bases, with 12 bases left in between. This CDR3 reads CASSLSERGDTQYF. The CDR3 nucleotides are TGTGCCAGCAGCTTATCCGAGCGAGGGGATACGCAGTATTTT.

This sequence joins TRBV5-1 and TRBJ1-4; the D gene is possibly TRBD1 (6 bases). The CDR3 length is 18 residues. V was pared by 4 bases and J by 6 bases, with 25 bases between. Germline CDR1 and CDR2: SGHRS and YFSETQ. In DNA, the CDR3 is TGCGCCAGCAGCGCCGGAGGACAGACCGGGGAGCTTGATGAAAAACTGTTTTTT. Translation gives CASSAGGQTGELDEKLFF.

The rearrangement links TRBV2 to TRBJ1-1; possible D gene TRBD1, 6 bases. Germline lookup yields CDR1 SNHLY and CDR2 FYNNEI. The CDR3 extends over 14 amino acids. Deletions cut 5 bases from V and 4 bases from J, with 14 bases between. CDR3 coding DNA: TGTGCCAGCAGTACAGGGCCGGGGGGCACTGAAGCTTTCTTT. Protein product: CASSTGPGGTEAFF.

The table lists this clonotype with a count of one. The chain is built from TRBV6-1 and TRBJ1-2; TRBD1 agrees at 8 bases. The CDR3 runs to 16 residues. Germline CDR1 MNHNS, CDR2 SASEGT. V lost 1 base and J lost 5; bases outside the gene matches: 9. The CDR3 DNA reads TGTGCCAGCAGTGAAGTACTGGTAGGGACAGGATATGGCTACACCTTC. Protein: CASSEVLVGTGYGYTF.

V usage is TRBV6-4 and J usage is TRBJ2-7, with 8 positions matching TRBD1. J lost 3 bases, V lost 11 bases, and 9 bases had no gene match. The germline V gene encodes CDR1 MRHNA and CDR2 SNTAGT. There are 13 residues in the CDR3. The CDR3 DNA follows: TGTGCCTCCCGACAGGGGCACTTCTACGAGCAGTACTTC. It translates to CASRQGHFYEQYF.

This clonotype was counted between two and nine times. One junction end does not reproduce the germline sequence, and a read error may be involved. The genes are TRBV10-3 and TRBJ1-5, with D unresolved. This CDR3 region has 13 residues. The germline V gene has CDR1 ENHRY and CDR2 SYGVKD. The CDR3, as DNA: TGTGCCAGCAGTTCTCAAGCCAATCAGCCCCAGCATTTT. The encoded protein is CASSSQANQPQHF.